The TCR beta chain under discussion was sequenced for a study of T cells after yellow fever vaccination. This clonotype was observed many times. This CDR3 contains 15 residues. V lost 0 bases to trimming and J lost 7 bases, with 14 bases between them. Per germline, CDR1 MNHEY and CDR2 SVGAGI. TCRdb re-called the 5' RACE reads with MiXCR, one entry per CDR3 protein. The sample has some 560,000 distinct CDR3 sequences; roughly a sixth are singletons. This specimen consisted of PBMCs, obtained less than 6 days after the first yellow fever vaccination. The rearrangement uses TRBV6-5 and TRBJ2-3; tentative D call: TRBD2 (7 bases). The sequence came from a man younger than 35 who received the YFV17D yellow fever vaccine. The CDR3 spells CASSYSGGLGNTQYF. The CDR3 bases are TGTGCCAGCAGTTACTCGGGGGGGCTTGGGAATACGCAGTATTTT.